These 24 T cell receptor beta chains were all obtained from the same sample, sequenced in a study of OX40 agonist ivuxolimab in advanced cancers. The library was prepared using the immunoSEQ multiplex PCR assay. The source is immuneACCESS, and TCRdb retained only in-frame sequences with V and J called. Part of the clones is not carried over; for the studies checked, unresolved V genes explain less than half of this, and the remainder is unexplained. This sample gives fewer than 30,000 clones in total; approximately 88% of them show up just once. The top ten constitute roughly a sixth of the sample. Material: CD4+ or CD8+ T cells sorted from blood, obtained in a trial of the OX40 agonist ivuxolimab. These receptors were collected from an adult with an advanced solid tumor such as melanoma, head and neck, liver or kidney cancer.

The chain employs TRBV6-5 and TRBJ1-2, with 9 bases fitting TRBD1. Looked up from germline, CDR1 is MNHEY and CDR2 is SVGAGI. CDR3 length: 12 residues. V shed 8 bases, J shed 8 bases, and the junction held 6 bases outside the gene matches. The CDR3 spells CASENDRGGYTF. CDR3 nucleotide sequence: TGTGCCAGCGAAAATGACAGGGGGGGCTACACCTTC.

The chain couples TRBV27 to TRBJ2-1; 9 bases align to TRBD2. The CDR3 is made up of 15 amino acids. Germline V gene sequence: CDR1 MNHEY, CDR2 SMNVEV (reference sequence). V was clipped by 6 bases and J by 2 bases; unmatched bases: 5. DNA for the CDR3: TGTGCCAGCAGAAATAGCGGGGGAGCCTACAATGAGCAGTTCTTC. The encoded protein is CASRNSGGAYNEQFF.

V is TRBV6-5 and J is TRBJ1-2, with D perhaps matching TRBD1 (5 bases). The CDR3 covers 12 residues. Trimming removed 7 bases from V and 4 bases from J, with 10 bases in between. The germline V gene encodes CDR1 MNHEY and CDR2 SVGAGI. CDR3 sequence: CASTPGSYGYTF. CDR3 bases: TGTGCCAGCACCCCAGGGAGCTATGGCTACACCTTC.

The CDR3 DNA follows: TGTGCCAGCAGCCCCTCGGAAGGGATGGTTCGAGAGACCCAGTACTTC. It encodes CASSPSEGMVRETQYF. The chain uses TRBV7-9 and TRBJ2-5; no definite D call. The germline V and J ends were trimmed by 5 bases and 4 bases, with 20 bases remaining between them. The CDR3 consists of 16 residues. CDR1 and CDR2 from the germline V gene are SEHNR and FQNEAQ (reference sequence).

On this clone itself: This sample also contains other DNA sequences that code for the same CDR3. The gene calls are TRBV30 and TRBJ1-1; D call uncertain. Trimming stripped 0 bases from V and 4 bases from J, with 3 bases between. CDR1 is GTSNPN and CDR2 is SVGIG in the germline V gene (reference sequence). The CDR3 extends over 11 amino acids. This CDR3 is CAWSVGTEAFF. DNA of the CDR3: TGTGCCTGGAGTGTCGGCACTGAAGCTTTCTTT.

This chain links TRBV21-1 with TRBJ2-5. TRBV21-1 is a documented pseudogene. The CDR3 sequence is 14 residues long. DNA of the CDR3: TGTGCCAGCAGCAAACGGCCATACCAAGAGACCCAGTACTTC. It encodes CASSKRPYQETQYF.

In this sample, this clone turned up a few times. This chain joins TRBV29-1 and TRBJ2-1; 12 bases fit TRBD2. The CDR3 runs 15 residues. The ends lost 3 bases at V and 1 base at J; junction bases unmatched: 1. Germline-derived CDR1 and CDR2 are SQVTM and ANQGSEA. This CDR3 is CSVETSGGSYNEQFF. CDR3 in DNA: TGCAGCGTTGAGACTAGCGGGGGATCCTACAATGAGCAGTTCTTC.

This clone is a singleton in its sample. V and J are TRBV15 and TRBJ1-2, with D perhaps TRBD1 (6 bases). The CDR3 extends over 15 amino acids. V was cut by 5 bases and J by 4 bases, with 17 bases left in between. Per germline, CDR1 LNHNV and CDR2 YYDKDF (reference sequence). In DNA, the CDR3 is TGTGCCACCAGCGGACCCCAGGGGCGTACCTATGGCTACACCTTC. Protein: CATSGPQGRTYGYTF.

V gene TRBV13 combines with J gene TRBJ2-5; 9 bases line up with TRBD1. The ends lost 4 bases at V and 1 base at J; junction bases unmatched: 4. CDR3 size: 15 residues. CDR1 is PRHDT, CDR2 FYEKMQ, per germline (reference sequence). The CDR3, as DNA: TGTGCCAGCAGCTCTGGGGACAGGGCCCAAGAGACCCAGTACTTC. Protein product: CASSSGDRAQETQYF.

The chain combines TRBV4-1 with TRBJ2-5; 8 bases map to TRBD1. CDR1 is MGHRA and CDR2 is YSYEKL in the germline V gene. The V and J ends lost 0 bases and 3 bases, in that order; junction bases with no gene match: 0. The CDR3 has 14 amino acids. The CDR3 bases are TGCGCCAGCAGCCAAGAGGACAGGGAAGAGACCCAGTACTTC. Translation: CASSQEDREETQYF.

This chain uses TRBV6-5 with TRBJ1-4; tentatively, D is TRBD1 (5 bases). This CDR3 region has 16 residues. V was trimmed by 2 bases and J by 7 bases, leaving 17 bases between them. Germline V gene sequence: CDR1 MNHEY, CDR2 SVGAGI. This CDR3 reads CASSYGVGGGAEKLFF. The CDR3 nucleotides read TGTGCCAGCAGTTACGGTGTGGGGGGAGGAGCTGAAAAACTGTTTTTT.

This sequence joins TRBV29-1 and TRBJ1-2, with D tentatively TRBD1 (5 bases). The CDR3 spans 12 residues. Germline V lookup: CDR1 SQVTM, CDR2 ANQGSEA. Trimming left V 3 bases short and J 7 bases short, with 12 bases between. CDR3 loop: CSVDRDGSGYTF. CDR3 nucleotides: TGCAGCGTTGATCGGGACGGGAGTGGCTACACCTTC.

The rearrangement links TRBV5-5 to TRBJ1-6; D is undetermined. CDR3 length: 12 residues. Germline V lookup: CDR1 SGHKS, CDR2 YYEKEE (reference sequence). V lost 3 bases and J 7 bases, leaving 5 bases between the germline ends. In nucleotides, the CDR3 is TGTGCCAGCAGCTACCAAAATTCACCCCTCCACTTT. Protein sequence: CASSYQNSPLHF.

J is TRBJ2-1 and V is TRBV11-2; no clear D gene. V gave up 1 base and J gave up 0 bases, with 4 bases separating them. The CDR3 length is 14 residues. Germline-derived CDR1 and CDR2 are SGHAT and FQNNGV. As DNA, the CDR3 is TGTGCCAGCAGCTTAGGTGACTCCTACAATGAGCAGTTCTTC. Protein product: CASSLGDSYNEQFF.

This chain joins TRBV6-6 and TRBJ1-5, with TRBD1 identical over 8 bases. The CDR3 is made up of 15 amino acids. The trim removed 4 bases at V and 4 bases at J, leaving 6 bases unmatched. Germline V lookup: CDR1 MNHNY, CDR2 SVGAGI (reference sequence). The DNA for the CDR3 is TGTGCCAGCAGTTGGGACGGACAGGGAAATCAGCCCCAGCATTTT. Its translation: CASSWDGQGNQPQHF.

The chain is built from TRBV15 and TRBJ2-1; D call uncertain. V shed 6 bases and J shed 0 bases, with 9 bases lying between them. There are 14 residues in the CDR3. CDR1 is LNHNV, CDR2 YYDKDF, per germline (reference sequence). CDR3 sequence: CATRLSDSYNEQFF. The CDR3 region has the DNA TGTGCCACCAGATTAAGCGACTCCTACAATGAGCAGTTCTTC. Variable domain in full (rest from reference TRBV15 and TRBJ2-1): DAMVIQNPRYQVTQFGKPVTLSCSQTLNHNVMYWYQQKSSQAPKLLFHYYDKDFNNEADTPDNFQSRRPNTSFCFLDIRSPGLGDTAMYLCATRLSDSYNEQFFGPGTRLTVL.

This clone was counted a few times. The chain carries TRBV9 and TRBJ2-1; 10 bases are a match to TRBD2. J lost 4 bases, V lost 3 bases, and 4 bases had no gene match. The length of the CDR3 is 15 residues. CDR1 SGDLS and CDR2 YYNGEE come from the germline V gene. The CDR3 DNA is TGTGCCAGCAGCGCGCTAGCGGGAGAGTACAATGAGCAGTTCTTC. Residues: CASSALAGEYNEQFF.

This chain links TRBV7-9 with TRBJ2-5; 10 bases line up with TRBD2. CDR3 length equals 17 residues. Trimming took 1 base from V and 1 from J; bases not matched to a gene: 6. Germline values: CDR1 SEHNR, CDR2 FQNEAQ (reference sequence). The CDR3 region is CASSLVGSGRTQETQYF. The CDR3 DNA reads TGTGCCAGCAGCTTAGTGGGTAGCGGGAGGACCCAAGAGACCCAGTACTTC.

This chain connects TRBV7-8 to TRBJ2-5; 14 bases are a match to TRBD2. The J segment lost 0 bases and the V segment lost 4 bases, leaving 7 bases of the junction unmatched. Germline V lookup: CDR1 SGHVS, CDR2 FQNEAQ. The CDR3 contains 18 residues. The CDR3 loop is CASSWRLAGGLYQETQYF. CDR3 nucleotide sequence: TGTGCCAGCAGCTGGCGACTAGCGGGAGGGCTGTACCAAGAGACCCAGTACTTC.

The V gene is TRBV9, the J gene TRBJ2-1; no reliable D call. Germline CDR1 and CDR2: SGDLS and YYNGEE. V was clipped by 0 bases and J by 9 bases, with 13 bases between them. This CDR3 contains 14 residues. This CDR3 is CASSVGSGFTEQFF. CDR3 DNA: TGTGCCAGCAGCGTAGGGTCGGGTTTCACTGAGCAGTTCTTC. Using reference TRBV9 and TRBJ2-1 for the parts outside the CDR3, the full variable domain is DSGVTQTPKHLITATGQRVTLRCSPRSGDLSVYWYQQSLDQGLQFLIQYYNGEERAKGNILERFSAQQFPDLHSELNLSSLELGDSALYFCASSVGSGFTEQFFGPGTRLTVL.

V is TRBV9 and J is TRBJ2-6, with D perhaps TRBD2 (6 bases). The germline CDR1 and CDR2 sequences are SGDLS and YYNGEE. CDR3 size: 19 residues. V was clipped by 3 bases and J by 0 bases, with 19 bases between them. The DNA of the CDR3 is TGTGCCAGCAGCGAACGCGGGACGGAGGACCTCTCTGGGGCCAACGTCCTGACTTTC. Translating it yields CASSERGTEDLSGANVLTF.

The V gene is TRBV29-1, the J gene TRBJ2-2; no reliable D call. Looked up from germline, CDR1 is SQVTM and CDR2 is ANQGSEA. The CDR3 covers 10 residues. V was shortened by 6 bases and J by 8 bases, with 7 bases between the two germline ends. CDR3 residues: CSVLVGELFF. The CDR3 region has the DNA TGCAGCGTCTTAGTAGGGGAGCTGTTTTTT.

V and J are TRBV11-3 and TRBJ1-4, with TRBD1 matching over 10 bases. Germline lookup yields CDR1 SGHNT and CDR2 YENEEA. The CDR3 contains 17 residues. Trimming took 4 bases from V and 5 from J; bases not matched to a gene: 10. The DNA of the CDR3 is TGTGCCAGCAGCTCCTCGGACAGGGGGTTCCGAAATGAAAAACTGTTTTTT. This sequence encodes CASSSSDRGFRNEKLFF.

V gene TRBV5-6 combines with J gene TRBJ2-1; D possibly matches TRBD1 or TRBD2 (5 bases each). The CDR3 covers 14 residues. With 4 bases removed from V and 1 base from J, the gap between germline ends came to 9 bases. Germline values: CDR1 SGHDT, CDR2 YYEEEE. The CDR3 DNA is TGTGCCAGCAGCGTGGGGGATTCCTACAATGAGCAGTTCTTC. It encodes CASSVGDSYNEQFF.